One sample yielded the 8 T cell receptor beta chains listed below, sequenced in a study of T cells in Graves' hyperthyroidism and ophthalmopathy. Researchers amplified the TCR beta CDR3 regions from RNA transcripts. A first-round RT-PCR of the TCR CDR3 used the HTBI primer set. TCRdb re-derived calls from the multiplex PCR reads in MiXCR, one entry per CDR3 protein. Of about 360,000 distinct CDR3 sequences in the sample, about 13% were seen once. The sequencing sample was made of blood. Receptors originate from a young woman with Graves' hyperthyroidism.

This clonotype was seen at least ten times. J is TRBJ2-7 and V is TRBV11-3; D is ambiguous. Germline values: CDR1 SGHNT, CDR2 YENEEA. V was trimmed by 3 bases and J by 3 bases, leaving 15 bases between them. The CDR3 is made up of 15 amino acids. CDR3 nucleotide sequence: TGTGCCAGCAGCTTTGAAGGTTCCAAATTCTACGAGCAGTACTTC. It encodes CASSFEGSKFYEQYF.

This clonotype was observed at least ten times. The rearrangement joins TRBV30 to TRBJ2-4; D is possibly TRBD1 or TRBD2 (5 bases each). V lost 4 bases to trimming and J lost 5 bases, with 15 bases between them. The CDR3 has 14 residues. CDR1 is GTSNPN and CDR2 is SVGIG in the germline V gene (reference sequence). CDR3 DNA sequence: TGTGCCTGGATCCCTCCGGGACGACAAAACATTCAGTACTTC. Translating it yields CAWIPPGRQNIQYF. Looking up the rest from reference TRBV30 and TRBJ2-4 gives the full variable domain: SQTIHQWPATLVQPVGSPLSLECTVEGTSNPNLYWYRQAAGRGLQLLFYSVGIGQISSEVPQNLSASRPQDRQFILSSKKLLLSDSGFYLCAWIPPGRQNIQYFGAGTRLSVL.

Only a few counts were recorded for this clonotype. V and J are TRBV20-1 and TRBJ2-2; D unresolved. Germline V CDR1 and CDR2: DFQATT, SNEGSKA (reference sequence). This CDR3 has 14 residues. Between the trimmed V and J ends, which lost 4 bases and 0 bases, there was a span of 9 bases. The CDR3 sequence: CSATRRANTGELFF. The CDR3 DNA reads as TGCAGTGCTACTCGACGTGCGAACACCGGGGAGCTGTTTTTT.

This sequence joins TRBV14 and TRBJ1-2; D ambiguous. CDR3 length equals 14 residues. Germline CDR1 is SGHDN and CDR2 is FVKESK. The V end lost 4 bases, the J end lost 7 bases, and 16 bases lay between the germline ends. The CDR3 DNA is TGTGCCAGCAGCCTCGGGAGCTTTATTGTTGGCTACACCTTC. This translates into CASSLGSFIVGYTF.

This clonotype was recorded many times. This chain joins TRBV7-8 and TRBJ1-6; 9 bases are shared with TRBD1. The CDR3 runs to 15 residues. Trimming at V came to 3 bases and at J to 10 bases, leaving 7 bases not matched to a gene. From germline, CDR1 is SGHVS and CDR2 FQNEAQ. The CDR3 protein is CASSFGQGFGSPLHF. In nucleotides, the CDR3 is TGTGCCAGCAGCTTCGGACAGGGGTTTGGGTCACCCCTCCACTTT.

The sample holds a few counts of this clonotype. The chain employs TRBV19 and TRBJ1-6, with 10 positions matching TRBD1. CDR3 length equals 14 residues. Germline lookup yields CDR1 LNHDA and CDR2 SQIVND (reference sequence). With 3 bases clipped from V and 8 bases from J, the junction kept 1 base outside the gene matches. The CDR3 nucleotides are TGTGCCAGTAGTATGGACAGGGGGTATTCACCCCTCCACTTT. Its protein product is CASSMDRGYSPLHF. Variable domain in full (rest from reference TRBV19 and TRBJ1-6): DGGITQSPKYLFRKEGQNVTLSCEQNLNHDAMYWYRQDPGQGLRLIYYSQIVNDFQKGDIAEGYSVSREKKESFPLTVTSAQKNPTAFYLCASSMDRGYSPLHFGNGTRLTVT.

This clonotype was counted ten times or more. The V gene is TRBV20-1, the J gene TRBJ2-7; D is ambiguous. V gave up 4 bases and J gave up 2 bases, with 6 bases separating them. Germline V lookup: CDR1 DFQATT, CDR2 SNEGSKA (reference sequence). The CDR3 length is 11 residues. CDR3 bases: TGCAGTGCTAAACAGCCCTACGAGCAGTACTTC. Residues: CSAKQPYEQYF.

The V call is TRBV5-1, the J call TRBJ2-3; D is perhaps TRBD1 (5 bases). The CDR3 spans 14 residues. CDR1 SGHRS and CDR2 YFSETQ come from the germline V gene. Trimming left V 6 bases short and J 1 base short, with 12 bases between. DNA of the CDR3: TGCGCCAGCACGAGACAGATTGGCACAGATACGCAGTATTTT. Protein: CASTRQIGTDTQYF.